These 28 T cell receptor beta chains came from one sample sequenced in a study of cytomegalovirus exposure and HLA in healthy donors. 13 Jbeta primers and 60 Vbeta primers were used for the PCR. This table comes from immunoSEQ multiplex PCR, and its TCRdb copy is limited to in-frame clones, with some not included. The table shows more than 110,000 clones, with 75% to 85% occurring only once. The sequenced sample was PBMCs. These receptors all stem from a man aged 50-59 years in good health and CMV-seronegative.

V and J are TRBV5-4 and TRBJ2-3; 8 positions match TRBD2. The CDR3 is 16 amino acids. CDR1 is SGHNT and CDR2 is YYREEE in the germline V gene (reference sequence). With V trimmed by 2 bases and J by 2 bases, 7 bases remained unmatched. CDR3 DNA sequence: TGTGCCAGCAGCTTTCGGATAGCGGGGTCCACAGATACGCAGTATTTT. It encodes CASSFRIAGSTDTQYF.

In its sample, this clone was seen a few times. The chain is built from TRBV2 and TRBJ1-5; 7 bases are shared with TRBD1. The junction had 5 bases not matched to a gene; V was cut back by 6 bases and J by 3 bases. CDR3 length: 14 residues. Looked up from germline, CDR1 is SNHLY and CDR2 is FYNNEI. The CDR3: CASRKGQFNQPQHF. The CDR3 region has the DNA TGTGCCAGCAGAAAGGGACAGTTCAATCAGCCCCAGCATTTT.

The chain combines TRBV18 with TRBJ2-7; 8 nucleotides agree with TRBD1. This CDR3 has 16 residues. Per the germline V gene, CDR1 is KGHSH and CDR2 is LQKENI. Trimming took 2 bases from V and 0 from J; bases not matched to a gene: 6. CDR3 region: CASSPTGGTGSYEQYF. The CDR3, as DNA: TGTGCCAGCTCACCAACGGGTGGGACAGGCTCCTACGAGCAGTACTTC.

The V gene is TRBV12-5, the J gene TRBJ2-1; a weak D match, TRBD2 (6 bases). Germline lookup yields CDR1 LGHNT and CDR2 FRNRAP. V lost 3 bases and J lost 3, with 15 bases in between. This CDR3 region has 16 residues. The CDR3 is CASGFAGTQSYNEQFF. The CDR3 DNA reads TGTGCTAGTGGTTTCGCCGGGACTCAGAGCTACAATGAGCAGTTCTTC.

The chain couples TRBV28 to TRBJ2-3; D remains unclear. The CDR3 totals 13 residues. Germline assignment: CDR1 MDHEN and CDR2 SYDVKM. The V end was cut by 7 bases, the J end by 3 bases, with 11 bases between. CDR3 nucleotide sequence: TGTGCCAGCATTGGCCGGGTTACAGATACGCAGTATTTT. This sequence encodes CASIGRVTDTQYF.

The chain couples TRBV5-8 to TRBJ1-2; the D gene is possibly TRBD1 (6 bases). Germline loops: CDR1 SGHTS, CDR2 YDEGEE. CDR3 size: 15 residues. Trimming left V 2 bases short and J 3 bases short, with 14 bases between. The CDR3 loop reads CASSLGTGNYYGYTF. The CDR3 DNA reads as TGTGCCAGCAGCTTAGGAACAGGGAATTACTATGGCTACACCTTC.

The chain recombines TRBV9 with TRBJ2-1; 11 positions agree with TRBD2. Germline V gives CDR1 SGDLS, CDR2 YYNGEE. The CDR3 spans 16 residues. The V segment lost 3 bases and the J segment 6 bases; nucleotides outside the gene matches: 8. CDR3 nucleotides: TGTGCCAGCAGCGCCGGGCGGCTAGCGGGAGGCAATGAGCAGTTCTTC. Translation: CASSAGRLAGGNEQFF. The whole variable domain, filled in from reference TRBV9 and TRBJ2-1, reads DSGVTQTPKHLITATGQRVTLRCSPRSGDLSVYWYQQSLDQGLQFLIQYYNGEERAKGNILERFSAQQFPDLHSELNLSSLELGDSALYFCASSAGRLAGGNEQFFGPGTRLTVL.

The rearrangement joins TRBV28 to TRBJ1-1, with D maybe TRBD1 (6 bases). The V end was cut by 5 bases, the J end by 0 bases, with 10 bases between. The CDR3 has 14 amino acids. Germline assignment: CDR1 MDHEN and CDR2 SYDVKM. The CDR3 DNA reads TGTGCCAGCAGTCCACAGGGTTTGAACACTGAAGCTTTCTTT. Its protein product is CASSPQGLNTEAFF.

CDR3 residues: CASSPPPGNTEAFF. The CDR3 coding sequence is TGTGCCAGCAGCCCACCACCCGGGAACACTGAAGCTTTCTTT. The chain has TRBV6-6 and TRBJ1-1; D is unclear. The CDR3 length is 14 residues. The V and J ends lost 6 bases and 1 base respectively, with 12 bases between them. Germline V lookup: CDR1 MNHNY, CDR2 SVGAGI (reference sequence).

This clone was detected only a few times. The rearrangement uses TRBV7-6 and TRBJ2-1; 7 bases match TRBD2. Looked up from germline, CDR1 is SGHVS and CDR2 is FNYEAQ. There are 17 residues in the CDR3. The trim removed 1 base at V and 4 bases at J, leaving 10 bases unmatched. In DNA form, the CDR3 reads TGTGCCAGCAGCTTAGTGGGGGGGGAAACCAGATACAATGAGCAGTTCTTC. Translated, it gives CASSLVGGETRYNEQFF.

By share of the sample, this clone is large. As DNA, the CDR3 is TGTGCCAGTAAACAGACTAGCGGGAGTTCTGAGCAGTTCTTC. The encoded protein is CASKQTSGSSEQFF. The J gene is TRBJ2-1, the V gene TRBV19; the match to TRBD2 covers 12 bases. Germline trimming cut 7 bases from V and 9 bases from J; bases unmatched to any gene: 7. Germline V CDR1 and CDR2: LNHDA, SQIVND (reference sequence). This CDR3 is 14 amino acids long.

The chain is built from TRBV7-2 and TRBJ2-1; unclear D gene. Deletions cut 3 bases from V and 9 bases from J, with 6 bases between. CDR1 and CDR2 (germline): SGHTA, FQGNSA. The CDR3 totals 11 residues. CDR3 amino acids: CASSFSLEQFF. In DNA form, the CDR3 reads TGTGCCAGCAGCTTTTCTCTTGAGCAGTTCTTC.

V is TRBV7-6 and J is TRBJ1-3; D is ambiguous. With 5 bases removed from V and 0 bases from J, the gap between germline ends came to 11 bases. The CDR3 has 15 amino acids. Germline V gives CDR1 SGHVS, CDR2 FNYEAQ. The CDR3 sequence: CASSPGLYSGNTIYF. The DNA of the CDR3 is TGTGCCAGCAGCCCCGGACTTTACTCTGGAAACACCATATATTTT.

In the case of this clone: The sample has other DNA sequences that encode this CDR3 too. The chain links TRBV5-1 to TRBJ2-5, with 9 bases fitting TRBD1. The CDR3 has 14 amino acids. The germline V gene has CDR1 SGHRS and CDR2 YFSETQ. The J segment lost 2 bases and the V segment lost 4 bases, leaving 3 bases of the junction unmatched. DNA for the CDR3: TGCGCCAGCAGCCCGGGGACAGGGCAAGAGACCCAGTACTTC. Translating gives CASSPGTGQETQYF.

Only a few counts were recorded for this clone. V and J are TRBV28 and TRBJ1-1; D is perhaps TRBD1 (5 bases). Trimming left V 1 base short and J 0 bases short, with 6 bases between. The germline CDR1 and CDR2 sequences are MDHEN and SYDVKM. The CDR3 consists of 14 residues. CDR3 DNA: TGTGCCAGCAGTTTATTGGGGCTGAACACTGAAGCTTTCTTT. As protein: CASSLLGLNTEAFF.

This chain joins TRBV30 and TRBJ1-5; tentative D call: TRBD1 (6 bases). V lost 2 bases and J lost 3, with 20 bases in between. CDR3 length: 17 amino acids. Germline V CDR1 and CDR2: GTSNPN, SVGIG (reference sequence). DNA of the CDR3: TGTGCCTGGAGTACACAGGGAATGCCGCGGTACAATCAGCCCCAGCATTTT. It yields the protein CAWSTQGMPRYNQPQHF.

This clone has a handful of counts. The J gene is TRBJ1-5, the V gene TRBV4-1; 7 bases are a match to TRBD1. The CDR3 is made up of 15 amino acids. Germline assignment: CDR1 MGHRA and CDR2 YSYEKL. V lost 0 bases and J lost 6; bases outside the gene matches: 5. In nucleotides, the CDR3 is TGCGCCAGCAGCCAAGATCCAGGGGGAGCTCAGCCCCAGCATTTT. It is translated as CASSQDPGGAQPQHF.

The rearrangement links TRBV5-1 to TRBJ1-1; tentative D call: TRBD1 (6 bases). From germline, CDR1 is SGHRS and CDR2 YFSETQ. Trimming pared 0 bases from V and 3 bases from J, leaving 12 bases between. CDR3 size: 15 residues. CDR3 nucleotide sequence: TGCGCCAGCAGCTTGGATTTTCAGGGGCACACTGAAGCTTTCTTT. As protein: CASSLDFQGHTEAFF.

This chain uses TRBV19 with TRBJ1-4; 8 bases map to TRBD1. The CDR3 consists of 13 residues. Germline lookup yields CDR1 LNHDA and CDR2 SQIVND (reference sequence). V gave up 10 bases and J gave up 4 bases; unmatched junction bases: 5. CDR3 sequence: CATQGQVNEKLFF. CDR3 in DNA: TGTGCCACCCAGGGACAGGTTAATGAAAAACTGTTTTTT.

Concerning this clone: Other DNA sequences of this sample code for an identical CDR3. The chain combines TRBV6-5 with TRBJ1-3; no clear D gene. V shed 6 bases and J shed 0 bases, with 6 bases lying between them. Germline loops: CDR1 MNHEY, CDR2 SVGAGI. The CDR3 is 13 amino acids. CDR3 in amino acids: CASRESSGNTIYF. Written as DNA, the CDR3 is TGTGCCAGCAGGGAGAGCTCTGGAAACACCATATATTTT.

The chain recombines TRBV19 with TRBJ2-7, with D possibly being TRBD1 (7 bases). Germline CDR1 reads LNHDA; CDR2 reads SQIVND (reference sequence). The CDR3 length is 13 residues. V lost 5 bases to trimming and J lost 5 bases, with 13 bases between them. CDR3 coding DNA: TGTGCCAGTAGTCTCCAGGGGGGACACGAGCAGTACTTC. Translated: CASSLQGGHEQYF.

The gene calls are TRBV5-1 and TRBJ1-5; no reliable D call. This CDR3 spans 13 amino acids. V was shortened by 0 bases and J by 5 bases, with 6 bases between the two germline ends. Germline V lookup: CDR1 SGHRS, CDR2 YFSETQ. CDR3 sequence: CASSLDLDQPQHF. Here the CDR3 DNA reads TGCGCCAGCAGCTTGGATTTAGATCAGCCCCAGCATTTT.

This clone has a single count. This rearrangement joins TRBV5-6 to TRBJ2-5; D possibly corresponds to TRBD1 (6 bases). CDR3 size: 16 residues. V was pared by 4 bases and J by 0 bases, with 16 bases between. The germline V gene has CDR1 SGHDT and CDR2 YYEEEE. CDR3 sequence (DNA): TGTGCCAGCAGCCCGGAAGTCGGGACACACCAAGAGACCCAGTACTTC. Translated, it gives CASSPEVGTHQETQYF.

The J gene is TRBJ2-3, the V gene TRBV18; 11 bases are a match to TRBD1. The germline gives CDR1 KGHSH, CDR2 LQKENI. The CDR3 sequence is 17 residues long. V was clipped by 1 base and J by 2 bases; unmatched bases: 5. The CDR3 here is CASSPRGQGAATDTQYF. As DNA, the CDR3 is TGTGCCAGCTCACCACGCGGACAGGGGGCGGCCACAGATACGCAGTATTTT.

V usage is TRBV2 and J usage is TRBJ2-7; 11 bases are shared with TRBD1. In germline, CDR1 is SNHLY, CDR2 FYNNEI. The CDR3 consists of 14 residues. Trimming took 5 bases from V and 4 from J; bases not matched to a gene: 4. CDR3: CASSRGQGAYEQYF. CDR3 bases: TGTGCCAGCAGTCGTGGACAGGGGGCTTACGAGCAGTACTTC.

The V gene is TRBV30, the J gene TRBJ2-5; D perhaps matches TRBD2 (5 bases). V was clipped by 8 bases and J by 5 bases, with 15 bases between them. The CDR3 is 12 residues long. Germline V gene lookup returns CDR1 GTSNPN and CDR2 SVGIG (reference sequence). The CDR3 spells CAGKREYETQYF. In DNA, the CDR3 is TGTGCCGGAAAAAGGGAGTACGAGACCCAGTACTTC. The complete variable domain, with remaining parts taken from reference TRBV30 and TRBJ2-5, reads SQTIHQWPATLVQPVGSPLSLECTVEGTSNPNLYWYRQAAGRGLQLLFYSVGIGQISSEVPQNLSASRPQDRQFILSSKKLLLSDSGFYLCAGKREYETQYFGPGTRLLVL.

The gene calls are TRBV2 and TRBJ1-1; D uncertain. This CDR3 has 11 amino acids. The V end was cut by 6 bases, the J end by 7 bases, with 9 bases between. Germline loops: CDR1 SNHLY, CDR2 FYNNEI. In DNA, the CDR3 is TGTGCCAGCAGAAGCTCCCGTGAAGCTTTCTTT. Translating it yields CASRSSREAFF.

This rearrangement joins TRBV4-1 to TRBJ1-2; unclear D gene. V lost 4 bases to trimming and J lost 4 bases, with 13 bases between them. The CDR3 is 14 residues long. Germline assignment: CDR1 MGHRA and CDR2 YSYEKL. DNA for the CDR3: TGCGCCAGCAGCCCACTATCCAGCGCCTATGGCTACACCTTC. Protein: CASSPLSSAYGYTF.